The T cell receptor beta chain described here comes from a study of vaccination and CD4 T cells after COVID-19. About the research overall: Participants were vaccinated with two doses, given as either BNT162b2 or mRNA-1273 vaccine. In culture, cells were exposed to overlapping spike peptides from SARS-CoV-2, HCoV-NL63, HCoV-OC43 and HCoV-229E.

Oncomine TCR Beta short-read sequencing was applied to DNA from cultured CD4+ T cells. One entry per CDR3 protein results from TCRdb running MiXCR on the PCR reads. The sample contains about 16,000 distinct CDR3 sequences, approximately 63% of which appear only once. Treatment specified: roughly nine-day PBMC culture with coronavirus spike peptide pools or control peptides (ViraFEST assay). Positive PCR results dated from March to December 2020, before the US Alpha, Beta and Delta variants. This clonotype was observed a single time. Its target is unknown. This TCR derives from a human donor who had recovered from COVID-19. The specimen was CD4+ T cells from blood, cultured in vitro.

CDR3: CASSTAGTGQETQYF. As DNA, the CDR3 is TGTGCCAGTAGTACGGCCGGGACAGGGCAAGAGACCCAGTACTTC. This sequence joins TRBV19 and TRBJ2-5; 9 nucleotides match TRBD1. Germline CDR1 and CDR2: LNHDA and SQIVND (reference sequence). V was pared by 4 bases and J by 2 bases, with 5 bases of the junction left unmatched. The CDR3 runs 15 residues.